This T cell receptor beta chain was found in a study of identical twins. This clonotype was observed at least ten times. Antigen unknown. Study results and caveats: Memory repertoires showed no such pattern, whereas abundant cord blood beta clonotypes carried fewer insertions.

Template switching (which added a universal primer site) was used, and cDNA carried unique molecular identifiers. TCRdb itself ran the 5' RACE reads through MiXCR, one entry per CDR3 protein. The sample lists more than 1.5 million distinct CDR3 sequences, under 35% occurring once. The length of the CDR3 is 14 residues. In germline, CDR1 is MNHNS, CDR2 SASEGT. V shed 4 bases and J shed 0 bases, with 7 bases lying between them. This sequence was found in a newborn girl in good health. J is TRBJ1-5 and V is TRBV6-1, with D perhaps TRBD1 (5 bases). Sequencing was performed on cord blood. The CDR3 sequence is CASSARDSNQPQHF. The CDR3 DNA follows: TGTGCCAGCAGTGCCAGGGATAGCAATCAGCCCCAGCATTTT.